A selection of T cell receptor beta chains follows, all from one sample in a study of cytomegalovirus exposure and HLA in healthy donors. Profiling relied on immunoSEQ multiplex PCR, and the TCRdb table lists in-frame clones only, not all of them. The table shows about 180,000 clones, with 77% occurring only once. Sequencing used PBMCs. The origin of the receptors is a young man in good health and CMV-seronegative. The CDR3 runs from the conserved cysteine through the conserved F or W. The order of the fields is D gene, clone size, J gene, V gene, CDR3 protein, CDR3 DNA. The D gene is left open where the match is weak. For some rows the clone size is stated as once, few or many, or as a class when expanded; others skip it.

>TRBD2|few|TRBJ2-3|TRBV29-1
CSLKRGASTDTQYF
TGCAGCTTGAAGCGGGGGGCCTCCACAGATACGCAGTATTTT
>.|once|TRBJ2-1|TRBV7-7
CASSFQGGDEQFF
TGTGCTAGCAGCTTCCAGGGGGGCGATGAGCAGTTCTTC
>.|.|TRBJ2-1|TRBV30
CAWSTGPSGNEQFF
TGTGCCTGGAGTACAGGACCCTCAGGGAATGAGCAGTTCTTC
>TRBD1|.|TRBJ2-5|TRBV5-1
CASSSTGALLQETQYF
TGCGCCAGCAGTTCGACAGGGGCGTTGTTACAAGAGACCCAGTACTTC
>.|few|TRBJ1-1|TRBV15
CATSNSRTMNTEAFF
TGTGCCACCAGCAACTCGAGAACGATGAACACTGAAGCTTTCTTT
>.|.|TRBJ1-6|TRBV21-1
CASSRKDSHNSPLHF
TGTGCCAGCAGCAGAAAAGACAGCCACAATTCACCCCTCCACTTT
>.|.|TRBJ1-2|TRBV27
CASSLSSGLGRYGYTF
TGTGCCAGCAGTTTATCGTCGGGATTAGGAAGGTATGGCTACACCTTC
>TRBD2|.|TRBJ2-7|TRBV7-9
CSSSLVAGLAGYDEQYF
TGTTCCAGCAGCTTAGTAGCTGGACTAGCGGGATACGACGAGCAGTACTTC
>.|once|TRBJ1-1|TRBV27
CASSLSEGFEAFF
TGTGCCAGCAGTTTATCAGAGGGCTTTGAAGCTTTCTTT
>.|.|TRBJ2-7|TRBV7-2
CASGTFTSFEQYF
TGTGCCAGCGGAACATTTACTAGTTTCGAGCAGTACTTC
>.|.|TRBJ2-3|TRBV7-9
CASSLAYSTTSTDTQYF
TGTGCCAGCAGCTTAGCGTACAGCACCACTAGCACAGATACGCAGTATTTT
>TRBD2|.|TRBJ2-3|TRBV7-2
CASSLAGGRVDTQYF
TGTGCCAGCAGCTTAGCGGGGGGGAGGGTAGATACGCAGTATTTT
>.|.|TRBJ1-1|TRBV27
CASNQFGGVGYDEAFF
TGTGCCAGCAACCAATTCGGGGGGGTTGGGTACGATGAAGCTTTCTTT
>TRBD1|.|TRBJ2-7|TRBV30
CAWSTGTGSYEQYF
TGTGCCTGGAGCACCGGGACAGGGTCTTACGAGCAGTACTTC
>TRBD1|.|TRBJ1-2|TRBV27
CASRKQGANSYGYTF
TGTGCCAGCAGAAAACAGGGGGCGAATAGCTATGGCTACACCTTC
>.|.|TRBJ1-1|TRBV7-9
CASSLGEHTEAFF
TGTGCCAGCAGCTTAGGGGAGCACACTGAAGCTTTCTTT